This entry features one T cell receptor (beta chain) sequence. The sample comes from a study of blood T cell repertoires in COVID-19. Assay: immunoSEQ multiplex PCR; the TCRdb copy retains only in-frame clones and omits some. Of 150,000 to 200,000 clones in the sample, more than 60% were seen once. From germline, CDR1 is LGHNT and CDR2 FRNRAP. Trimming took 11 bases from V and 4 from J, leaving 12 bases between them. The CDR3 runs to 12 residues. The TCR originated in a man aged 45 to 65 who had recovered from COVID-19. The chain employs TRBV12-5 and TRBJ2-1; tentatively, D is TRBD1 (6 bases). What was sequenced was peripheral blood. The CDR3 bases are TGTGCTGGACGGACAGTATACAATGAGCAGTTCTTC. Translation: CAGRTVYNEQFF.